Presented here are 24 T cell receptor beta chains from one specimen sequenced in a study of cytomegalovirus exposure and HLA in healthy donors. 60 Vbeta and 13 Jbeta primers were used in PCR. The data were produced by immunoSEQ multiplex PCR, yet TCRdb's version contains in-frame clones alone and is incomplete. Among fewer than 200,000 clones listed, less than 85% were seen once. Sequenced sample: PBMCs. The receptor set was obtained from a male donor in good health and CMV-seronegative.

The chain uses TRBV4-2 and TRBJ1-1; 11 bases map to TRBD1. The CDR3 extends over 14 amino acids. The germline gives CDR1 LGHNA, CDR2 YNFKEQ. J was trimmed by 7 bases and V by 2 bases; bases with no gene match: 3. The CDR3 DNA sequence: TGTGCCAGCAGCCAAAGGACAGGGGGCGATGAAGCTTTCTTT. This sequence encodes CASSQRTGGDEAFF.

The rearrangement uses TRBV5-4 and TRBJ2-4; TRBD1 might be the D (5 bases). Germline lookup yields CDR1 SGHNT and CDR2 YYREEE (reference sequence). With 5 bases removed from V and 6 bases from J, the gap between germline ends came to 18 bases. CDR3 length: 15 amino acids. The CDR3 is CASRRFGQLLNIQYF. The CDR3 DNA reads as TGTGCCAGCAGAAGGTTCGGACAACTTCTAAACATTCAGTACTTC.

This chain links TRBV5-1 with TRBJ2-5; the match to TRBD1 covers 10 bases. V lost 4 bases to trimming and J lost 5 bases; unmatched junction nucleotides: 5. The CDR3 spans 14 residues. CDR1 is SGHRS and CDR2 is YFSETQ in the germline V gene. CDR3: CASSQTGGEETQYF. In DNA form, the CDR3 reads TGCGCCAGCAGCCAGACAGGGGGCGAGGAGACCCAGTACTTC.

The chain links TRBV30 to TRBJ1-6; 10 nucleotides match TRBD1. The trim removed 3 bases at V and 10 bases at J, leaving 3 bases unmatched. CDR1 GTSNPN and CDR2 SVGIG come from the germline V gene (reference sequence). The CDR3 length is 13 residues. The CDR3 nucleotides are TGTGCCTGGAGGGGGACAGGGGCCTCACCCCTCCACTTT. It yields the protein CAWRGTGASPLHF.

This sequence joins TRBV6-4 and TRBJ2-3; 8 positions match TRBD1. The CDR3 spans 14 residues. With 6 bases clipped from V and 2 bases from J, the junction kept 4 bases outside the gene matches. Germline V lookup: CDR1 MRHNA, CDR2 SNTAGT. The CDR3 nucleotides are TGTGCCAGCAGCGACAGGGGCGACACAGATACGCAGTATTTT. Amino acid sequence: CASSDRGDTDTQYF.

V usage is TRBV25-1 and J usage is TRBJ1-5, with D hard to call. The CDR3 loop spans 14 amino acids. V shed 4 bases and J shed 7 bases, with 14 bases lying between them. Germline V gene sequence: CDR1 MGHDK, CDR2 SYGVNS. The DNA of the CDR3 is TGTGCCAGCAGTGGTCCGGGGTCCCGACAGCCCCAGCATTTT. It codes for CASSGPGSRQPQHF.

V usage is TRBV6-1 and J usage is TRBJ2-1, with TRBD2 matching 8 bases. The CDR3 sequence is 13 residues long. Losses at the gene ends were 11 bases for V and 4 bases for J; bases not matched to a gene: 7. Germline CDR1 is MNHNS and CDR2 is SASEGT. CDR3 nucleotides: TGTGCCTCCCGGGGGGGGGCATACAATGAGCAGTTCTTC. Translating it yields CASRGGAYNEQFF.

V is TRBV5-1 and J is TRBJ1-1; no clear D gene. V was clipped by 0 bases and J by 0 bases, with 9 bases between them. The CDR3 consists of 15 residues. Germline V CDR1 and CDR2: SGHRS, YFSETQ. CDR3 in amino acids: CASSLVAGMNTEAFF. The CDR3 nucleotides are TGCGCCAGCAGCTTGGTTGCAGGAATGAACACTGAAGCTTTCTTT.

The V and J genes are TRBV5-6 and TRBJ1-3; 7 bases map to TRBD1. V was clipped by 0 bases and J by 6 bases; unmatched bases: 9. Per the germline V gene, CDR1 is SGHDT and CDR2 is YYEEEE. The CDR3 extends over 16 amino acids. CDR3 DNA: TGTGCCAGCAGCTTGGGCCAGACAGGGCCCTTAAACACCATATATTTT. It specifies CASSLGQTGPLNTIYF.

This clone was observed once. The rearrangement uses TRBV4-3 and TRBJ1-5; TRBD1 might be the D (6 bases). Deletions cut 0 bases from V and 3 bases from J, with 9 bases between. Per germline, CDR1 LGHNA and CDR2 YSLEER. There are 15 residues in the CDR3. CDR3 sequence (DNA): TGCGCCAGCAGCCAAGATGGGACAAACAATCAGCCCCAGCATTTT. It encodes CASSQDGTNNQPQHF.

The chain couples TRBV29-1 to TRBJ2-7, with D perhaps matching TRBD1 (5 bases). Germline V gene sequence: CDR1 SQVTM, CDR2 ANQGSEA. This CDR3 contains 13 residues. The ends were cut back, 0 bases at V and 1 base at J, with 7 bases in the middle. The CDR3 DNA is TGCAGCGTTGAAGACGACAGTTCCTACGAGCAGTACTTC. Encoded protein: CSVEDDSSYEQYF.

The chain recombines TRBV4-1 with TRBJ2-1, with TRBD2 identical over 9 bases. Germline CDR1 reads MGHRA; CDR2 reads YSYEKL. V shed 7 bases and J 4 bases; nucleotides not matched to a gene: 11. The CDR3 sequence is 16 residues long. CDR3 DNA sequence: TGCGCCAGCACCCCAGTCATCAGCGGGGGGTACAATGAGCAGTTCTTC. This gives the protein CASTPVISGGYNEQFF.

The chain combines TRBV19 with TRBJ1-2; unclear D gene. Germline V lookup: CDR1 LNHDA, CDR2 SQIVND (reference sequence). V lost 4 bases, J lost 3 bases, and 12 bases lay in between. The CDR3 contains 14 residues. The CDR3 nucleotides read TGTGCCAGTAGTAACGGTGCGACTCACTATGGCTACACCTTC. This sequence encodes CASSNGATHYGYTF.

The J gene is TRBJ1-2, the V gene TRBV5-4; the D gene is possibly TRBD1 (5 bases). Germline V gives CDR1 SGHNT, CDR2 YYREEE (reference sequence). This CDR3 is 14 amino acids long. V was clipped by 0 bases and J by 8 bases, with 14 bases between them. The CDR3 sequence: CASSLGGVARGYTF. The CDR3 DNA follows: TGTGCCAGCAGCTTGGGGGGGGTAGCACGAGGCTACACCTTC.

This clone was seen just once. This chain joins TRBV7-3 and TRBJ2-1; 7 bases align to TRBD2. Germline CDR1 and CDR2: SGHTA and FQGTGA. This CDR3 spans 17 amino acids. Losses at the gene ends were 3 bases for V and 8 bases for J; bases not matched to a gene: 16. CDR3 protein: CASSFFPSGSGVDEQFF. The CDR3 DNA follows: TGTGCCAGCAGCTTCTTTCCATCGGGGAGCGGGGTCGATGAGCAGTTCTTC. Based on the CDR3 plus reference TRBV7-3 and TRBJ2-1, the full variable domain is GAGVSQTPSNKVTEKGKYVELRCDPISGHTALYWYRQSLGQGPEFLIYFQGTGAADDSGLPNDRFFAVRPEGSVSTLKIQRTERGDSAVYLCASSFFPSGSGVDEQFFGPGTRLTVL.

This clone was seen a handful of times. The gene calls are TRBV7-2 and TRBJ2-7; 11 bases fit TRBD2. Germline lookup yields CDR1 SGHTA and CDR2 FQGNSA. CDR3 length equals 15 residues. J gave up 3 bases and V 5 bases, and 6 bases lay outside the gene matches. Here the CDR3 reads CASSQASGGIYEQYF. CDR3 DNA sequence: TGTGCCAGCAGCCAAGCTAGCGGGGGGATCTACGAGCAGTACTTC.

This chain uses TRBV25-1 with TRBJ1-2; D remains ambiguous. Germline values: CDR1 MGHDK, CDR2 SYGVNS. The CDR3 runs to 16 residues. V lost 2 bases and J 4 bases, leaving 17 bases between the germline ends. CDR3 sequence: CASSEGGSGQRYGYTF. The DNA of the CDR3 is TGTGCCAGCAGTGAAGGTGGTAGCGGGCAGCGCTATGGCTACACCTTC.

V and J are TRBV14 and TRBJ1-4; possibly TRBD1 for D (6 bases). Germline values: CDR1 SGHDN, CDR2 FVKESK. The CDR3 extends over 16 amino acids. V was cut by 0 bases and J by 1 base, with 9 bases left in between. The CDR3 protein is CASSQEWGRTNEKLFF. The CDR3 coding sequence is TGTGCCAGCAGCCAAGAGTGGGGGCGAACTAATGAAAAACTGTTTTTT.

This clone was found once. The DNA of the CDR3 is TGTGCCAGCAGTCCGCGGACAGGGCCTAACAATGAGCAGTTCTTC. Protein sequence: CASSPRTGPNNEQFF. The chain employs TRBV28 and TRBJ2-1; 8 bases map to TRBD1. Looked up from germline, CDR1 is MDHEN and CDR2 is SYDVKM. The V and J ends lost 5 bases and 5 bases, in that order; junction bases with no gene match: 8. The CDR3 is 15 amino acids. The full variable domain, with the rest looked up from reference TRBV28 and TRBJ2-1, is DVKVTQSSRYLVKRTGEKVFLECVQDMDHENMFWYRQDPGLGLRLIYFSYDVKMKEKGDIPEGYSVSREKKERFSLILESASTNQTSMYLCASSPRTGPNNEQFFGPGTRLTVL.

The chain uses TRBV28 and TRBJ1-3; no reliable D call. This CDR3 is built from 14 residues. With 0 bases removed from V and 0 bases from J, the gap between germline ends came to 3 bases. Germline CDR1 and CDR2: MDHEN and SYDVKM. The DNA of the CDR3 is TGTGCCAGCAGTTTATGGGCCTCTGGAAACACCATATATTTT. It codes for CASSLWASGNTIYF.

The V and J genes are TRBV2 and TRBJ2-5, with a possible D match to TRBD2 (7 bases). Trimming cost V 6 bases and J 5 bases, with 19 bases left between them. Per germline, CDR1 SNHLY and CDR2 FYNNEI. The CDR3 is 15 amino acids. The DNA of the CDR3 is TGTGCCAGCAGCCCTGCTCGGACAGCGGGGGAGACCCAGTACTTC. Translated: CASSPARTAGETQYF.

The CDR3 bases are TGTGCCACCCTCAGTCCCCCGAGGGTCACTGAAGCTTTCTTT. This sequence encodes CATLSPPRVTEAFF. The chain uses TRBV19 and TRBJ1-1; D not resolved. The germline V and J ends were trimmed by 10 bases and 4 bases, with 19 bases remaining between them. This CDR3 contains 14 residues. Germline loops: CDR1 LNHDA, CDR2 SQIVND (reference sequence).

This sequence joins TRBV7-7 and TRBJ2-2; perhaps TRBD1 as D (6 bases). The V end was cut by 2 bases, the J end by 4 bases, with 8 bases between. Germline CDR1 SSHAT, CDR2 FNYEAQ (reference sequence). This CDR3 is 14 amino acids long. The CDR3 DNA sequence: TGTGCCAGCAGCTTAACAGGGACCACCGGGGAGCTGTTTTTT. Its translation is CASSLTGTTGELFF.

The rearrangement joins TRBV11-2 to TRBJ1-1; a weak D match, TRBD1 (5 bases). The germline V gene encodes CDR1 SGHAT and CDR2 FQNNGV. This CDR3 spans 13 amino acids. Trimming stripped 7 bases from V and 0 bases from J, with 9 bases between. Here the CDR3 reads CASTIQVNTEAFF. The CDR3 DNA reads TGTGCCAGCACCATACAGGTGAACACTGAAGCTTTCTTT.